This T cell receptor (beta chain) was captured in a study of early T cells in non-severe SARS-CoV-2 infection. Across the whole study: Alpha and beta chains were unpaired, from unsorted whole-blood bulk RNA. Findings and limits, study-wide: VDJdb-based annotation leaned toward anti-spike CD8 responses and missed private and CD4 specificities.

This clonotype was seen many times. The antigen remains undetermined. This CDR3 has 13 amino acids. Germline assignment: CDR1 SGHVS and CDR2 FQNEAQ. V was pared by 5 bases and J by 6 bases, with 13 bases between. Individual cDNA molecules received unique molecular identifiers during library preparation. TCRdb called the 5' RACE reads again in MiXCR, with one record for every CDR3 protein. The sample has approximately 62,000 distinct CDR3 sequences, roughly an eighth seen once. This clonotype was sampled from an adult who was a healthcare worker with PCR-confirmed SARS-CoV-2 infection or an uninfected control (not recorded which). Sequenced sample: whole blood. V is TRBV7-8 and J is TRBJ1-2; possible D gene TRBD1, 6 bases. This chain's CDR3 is CASSDGQTDGYTF. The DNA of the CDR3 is TGTGCCAGCAGCGACGGACAGACCGATGGCTACACCTTC.